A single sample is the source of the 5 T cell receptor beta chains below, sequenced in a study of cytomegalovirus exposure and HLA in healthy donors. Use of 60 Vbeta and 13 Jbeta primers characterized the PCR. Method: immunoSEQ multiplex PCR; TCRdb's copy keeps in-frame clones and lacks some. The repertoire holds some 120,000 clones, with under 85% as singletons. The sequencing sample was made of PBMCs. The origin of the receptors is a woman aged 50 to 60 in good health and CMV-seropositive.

The CDR3 loop reads CASKPLSSSHEQYF. Written as DNA, the CDR3 is TGTGCCAGCAAACCTCTTAGTTCAAGCCACGAGCAGTACTTC. The rearrangement links TRBV7-2 to TRBJ2-7; D remains unclear. The germline gives CDR1 SGHTA, CDR2 FQGNSA. Deletions cut 7 bases from V and 5 bases from J, with 18 bases between. The CDR3 runs 14 residues. Supplemented by reference TRBV7-2 and TRBJ2-7, the full variable domain reads GAGVSQSPSNKVTEKGKDVELRCDPISGHTALYWYRQSLGQGLEFLIYFQGNSAPDKSGLPSDRFSAERTGGSVSTLTIQRTQQEDSAVYLCASKPLSSSHEQYFGPGTRLTVT.

CDR3 DNA: TGTGCCAGCAGTCAGGGGTGGGCTAATGAAAAACTGTTTTTT. Its translation: CASSQGWANEKLFF. This sequence joins TRBV6-5 and TRBJ1-4, with D maybe TRBD1 (6 bases). The CDR3 is 14 residues long. Germline V lookup: CDR1 MNHEY, CDR2 SVGAGI. Trimming took off 5 bases at V and 3 bases at J, with 10 bases between the two ends.

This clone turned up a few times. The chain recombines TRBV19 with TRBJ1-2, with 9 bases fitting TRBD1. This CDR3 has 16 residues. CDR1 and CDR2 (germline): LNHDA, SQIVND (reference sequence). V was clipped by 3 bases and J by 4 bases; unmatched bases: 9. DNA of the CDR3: TGTGCCAGTAGTATTTTGGGACAGGGAGTCGGCTATGGCTACACCTTC. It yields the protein CASSILGQGVGYGYTF.

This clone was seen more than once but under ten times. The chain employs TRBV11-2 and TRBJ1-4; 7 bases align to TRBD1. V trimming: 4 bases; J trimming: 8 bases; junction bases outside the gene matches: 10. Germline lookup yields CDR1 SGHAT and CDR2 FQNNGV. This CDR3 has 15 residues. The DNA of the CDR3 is TGTGCCAGCAGCTCTCGACAGGGAGTTTGGGAAAAACTGTTTTTT. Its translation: CASSSRQGVWEKLFF.

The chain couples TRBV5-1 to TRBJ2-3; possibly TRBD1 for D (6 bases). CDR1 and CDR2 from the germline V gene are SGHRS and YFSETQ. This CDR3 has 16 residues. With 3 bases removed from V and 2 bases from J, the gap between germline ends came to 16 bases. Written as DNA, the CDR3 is TGCGCCAGCAGCTACGGCTGGGGGCAGAACACAGATACGCAGTATTTT. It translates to CASSYGWGQNTDTQYF.